The T cell receptor (beta chain) under discussion was sequenced for a study of T-cell reconstitution after alpha-beta-depleted transplantation in children. This sample's TCRbeta library carried unique molecular identifier barcodes. MiXCR, applied by TCRdb to the PCR reads, yields one record per CDR3 protein. The sample holds roughly 180,000 distinct CDR3 sequences, just over 14% seen once. The CDR3 runs 15 residues. Germline CDR1 is SGHRS and CDR2 is YFSETQ. The V and J ends lost 1 base and 0 bases respectively, with 5 bases between them. The TCR was taken from a human donor who donated a stem cell graft to a child with acute lymphoblastic leukemia. V gene TRBV5-1 combines with J gene TRBJ2-6; D gene ambiguous. Sequenced here: PBMCs from the stem cell graft donor, sampled from the stem cell graft. The DNA for the CDR3 is TGCGCCAGCAGCTTGACGGCCTCTGGGGCCAACGTCCTGACTTTC. This encodes CASSLTASGANVLTF.